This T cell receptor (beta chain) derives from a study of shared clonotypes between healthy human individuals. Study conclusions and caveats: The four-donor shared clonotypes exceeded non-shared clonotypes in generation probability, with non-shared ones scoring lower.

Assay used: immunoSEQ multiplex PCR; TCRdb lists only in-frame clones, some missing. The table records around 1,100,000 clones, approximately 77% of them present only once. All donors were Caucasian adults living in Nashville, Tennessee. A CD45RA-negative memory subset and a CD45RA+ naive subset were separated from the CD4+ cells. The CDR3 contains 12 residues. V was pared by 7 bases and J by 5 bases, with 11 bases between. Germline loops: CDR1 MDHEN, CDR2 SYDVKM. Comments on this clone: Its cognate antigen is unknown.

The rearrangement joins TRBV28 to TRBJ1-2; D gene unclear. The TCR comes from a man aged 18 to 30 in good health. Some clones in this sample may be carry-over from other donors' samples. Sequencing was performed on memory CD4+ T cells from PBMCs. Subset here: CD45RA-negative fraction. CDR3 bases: TGTGCCAGCAAGGGCCTCTGGTATGGCTACACCTTC. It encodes CASKGLWYGYTF.